The clone carrying this TCR beta chain appeared a single time. Its antigen is undetermined. The CDR3 length is 16 residues. Deletions cut 1 base from V and 3 bases from J, with 14 bases between. Germline lookup yields CDR1 SGHVS and CDR2 FNYEAQ. Libraries were prepared by immunoSEQ multiplex PCR; TCRdb keeps only in-frame clonotypes and omits some of them. The table lists roughly 120,000 clones, around nine tenths of them singletons. The data stem from a study of PD-1 blockade in mismatch repair-deficient tumors. Study-level points and caveats: Tumor-resident clones, often undetectable pretreatment in blood, expanded then contracted after pembrolizumab.

Here the sequenced sample was peripheral blood, taken about 17 months after starting pembrolizumab. This clonotype was sampled from an adult with mismatch repair-deficient cancer. The V gene is TRBV7-6, the J gene TRBJ2-3; tentatively, D is TRBD1 (5 bases). CDR3 protein: CASSLEAGLMTDTQYF. The CDR3 coding sequence is TGTGCCAGCAGCTTAGAAGCAGGGCTGATGACAGATACGCAGTATTTT.